The TCR beta chain described here comes from a study of blood T cell repertoires in COVID-19 (dated by TCRdb to 2018 to 2021). For the study in its entirety: Samples covering the acute and convalescent phases of COVID-19 were provided by collaborators in the United States, Italy and Spain. Sample metadata almost always included a de-identified subject ID, COVID-19 status, age in years and sex. Where HLA class I and class II types were available, the types were taken from metadata supplied by the sample provider, not from assay-based typing. Subjects who had been exposed to COVID-19, were actively infected with it, or had recovered from it provided the deeply sampled blood TCRbeta repertoires that made up the dataset. The repertoires were released in a freely available public database meant as a resource for research on the immune response to SARS-CoV-2. The prospective study material was composed of cDNA or gDNA derived from T cells, B-cell-depleted T cells, or PBMCs. The samples were drawn from the first 160 participants of the ongoing ImmuneRACE study and from 950 to 1,500 subjects provided by 6 global collaborators. The study at large found these results: How much clinical and demographic metadata was included differed by source and by participant, and the metadata was provided uncurated.

TCRbeta CDR3 regions were amplified from genomic DNA using the immunoSEQ Assay, a bias-controlled multiplex PCR. Regarding the original processing steps: Nucleated cell counts per sample were estimated from amplification of reference gene primers within the assay. To quantify the absolute abundance of each unique TCRbeta CDR3 rearrangement, sequence reads were collapsed and filtered. Productive Simpson clonality was computed per sample as the square root of Simpson's diversity index over productive rearrangements. Here the immuneACCESS table is served through TCRdb, limited to in-frame sequences with V and J called. Missing clones are a known gap in these copies; in checked studies unresolved V genes cover under half, and the rest lacks a known reason. From that table come the V and J calls and clone size; the DNA was used to work out D and trimming. In this sample the table shows roughly 240,000 clones, approximately 86% of which occur a single time. 3.6% of the sample is held by the ten biggest clonotypes.

Whole blood was collected in K2EDTA tubes by collaborating institutions according to the institutions' own protocols. Collaborator samples were shipped for TCRbeta analysis as frozen whole blood, isolated PBMCs, or DNA extracted from either sample type. Clipping removes 5 bases from V and 8 bases from J, with 11 as the unmatched junction base count. CDR1 and CDR2 are read off the germline V gene as KGHDR and SFDVKD. The CDR3, from cysteine to phenylalanine, totals 15 residues. The only DNA kept is the CDR3, 45 bases in frame from the first base. A word on this clone: The clone's antigen remains unknown. No base-level quality is on record; no much larger clone is a single base apart.

The sequenced sample consisted of peripheral blood. The chain is encoded by TRBV24-1 joined to TRBJ1-2; TRBD1 lines up with 9 middle nucleotides. This TCR came from a man between 18 and 35 years old with active or convalescent COVID-19. This receptor has the CDR3 CATSVNPGQGGGYTF. The DNA sequence is given as TGTGCCACCAGTGTGAACCCGGGACAGGGTGGCGGCTACACCTTC.